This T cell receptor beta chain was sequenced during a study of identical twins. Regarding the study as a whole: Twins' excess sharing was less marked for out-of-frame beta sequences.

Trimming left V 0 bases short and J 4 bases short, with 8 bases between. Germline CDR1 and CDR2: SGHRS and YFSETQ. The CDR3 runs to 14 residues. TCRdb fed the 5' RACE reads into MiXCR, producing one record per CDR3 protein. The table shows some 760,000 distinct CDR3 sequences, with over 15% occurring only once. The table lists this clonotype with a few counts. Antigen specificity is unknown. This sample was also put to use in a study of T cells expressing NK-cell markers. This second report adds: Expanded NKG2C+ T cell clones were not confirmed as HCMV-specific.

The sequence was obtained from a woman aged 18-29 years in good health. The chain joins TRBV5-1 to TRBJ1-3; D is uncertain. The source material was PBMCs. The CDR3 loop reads CASSLEGFGNTIYF. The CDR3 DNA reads TGCGCCAGCAGCTTGGAAGGGTTCGGAAACACCATATATTTT.